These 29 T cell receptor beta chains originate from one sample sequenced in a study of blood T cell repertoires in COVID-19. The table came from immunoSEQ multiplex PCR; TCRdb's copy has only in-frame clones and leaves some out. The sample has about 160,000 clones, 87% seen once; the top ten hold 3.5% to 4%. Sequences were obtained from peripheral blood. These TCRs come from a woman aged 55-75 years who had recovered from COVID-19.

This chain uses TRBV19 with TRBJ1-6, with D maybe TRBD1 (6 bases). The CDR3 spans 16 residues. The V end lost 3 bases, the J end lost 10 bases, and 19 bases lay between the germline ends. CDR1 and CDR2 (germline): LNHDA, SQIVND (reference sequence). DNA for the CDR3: TGTGCCAGTAGTATGGTTGCGGGCAGGGGTAACTCACCCCTCCACTTT. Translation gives CASSMVAGRGNSPLHF.

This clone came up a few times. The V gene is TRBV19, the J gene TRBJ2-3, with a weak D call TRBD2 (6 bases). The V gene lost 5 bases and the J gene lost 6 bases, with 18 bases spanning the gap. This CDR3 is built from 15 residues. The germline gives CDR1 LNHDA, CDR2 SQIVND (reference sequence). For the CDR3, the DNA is TGTGCCAGTAGTGGGGGAGGTACAGATATGGATACGCAGTATTTT. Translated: CASSGGGTDMDTQYF.

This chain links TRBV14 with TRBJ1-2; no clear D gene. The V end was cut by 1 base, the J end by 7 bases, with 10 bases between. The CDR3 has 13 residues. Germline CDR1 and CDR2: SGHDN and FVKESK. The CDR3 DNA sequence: TGTGCCAGCAGCCAAGTTCCGGGAGGTGGCTACACCTTC. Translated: CASSQVPGGGYTF.

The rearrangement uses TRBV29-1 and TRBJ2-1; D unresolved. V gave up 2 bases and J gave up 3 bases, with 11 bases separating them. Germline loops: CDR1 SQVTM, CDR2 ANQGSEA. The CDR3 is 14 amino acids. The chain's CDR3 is CSVEFGTGYNEQFF. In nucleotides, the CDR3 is TGCAGCGTTGAATTTGGTACGGGCTACAATGAGCAGTTCTTC.

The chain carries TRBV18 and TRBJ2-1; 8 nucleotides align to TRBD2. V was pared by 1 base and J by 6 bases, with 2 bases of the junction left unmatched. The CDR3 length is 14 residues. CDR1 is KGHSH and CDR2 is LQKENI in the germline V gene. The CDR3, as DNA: TGTGCCAGCTCACCACGCGGGGGGCTCAATGAGCAGTTCTTC. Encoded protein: CASSPRGGLNEQFF.

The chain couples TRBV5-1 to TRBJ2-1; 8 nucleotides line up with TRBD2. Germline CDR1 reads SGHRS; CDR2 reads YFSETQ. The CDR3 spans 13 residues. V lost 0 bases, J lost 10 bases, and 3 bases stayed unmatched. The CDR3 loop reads CASSLVPGGEQFF. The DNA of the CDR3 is TGCGCCAGCAGCTTGGTTCCGGGAGGGGAGCAGTTCTTC.

The CDR3 here is CAWSRGGNTEAFF. Written as DNA, the CDR3 is TGTGCCTGGAGTAGGGGAGGGAACACTGAAGCTTTCTTT. The V call is TRBV30, the J call TRBJ1-1; TRBD1 is a possible D gene (5 bases). Trimming left V 2 bases short and J 1 base short, with 8 bases between. Per germline, CDR1 GTSNPN and CDR2 SVGIG (reference sequence). The CDR3 runs 13 residues.

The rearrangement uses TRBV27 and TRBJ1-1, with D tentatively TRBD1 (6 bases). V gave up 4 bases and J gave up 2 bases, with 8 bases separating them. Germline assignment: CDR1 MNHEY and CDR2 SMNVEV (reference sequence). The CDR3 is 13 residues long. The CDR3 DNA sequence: TGTGCCAGCAGTTGGGACATCAACACTGAAGCTTTCTTT. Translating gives CASSWDINTEAFF.

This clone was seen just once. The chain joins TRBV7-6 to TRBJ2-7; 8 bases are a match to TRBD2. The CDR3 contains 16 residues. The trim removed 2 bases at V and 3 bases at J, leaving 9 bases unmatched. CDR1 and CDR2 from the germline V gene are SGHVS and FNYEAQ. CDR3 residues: CASSLRLGGGLYEQYF. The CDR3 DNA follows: TGTGCCAGCAGCTTACGCCTTGGCGGGGGGCTCTACGAGCAGTACTTC.

CDR3 DNA sequence: TGCGCCAGCAGCCAAGTACCGGGACAGGGGATAAAGTACCAAGAGACCCAGTACTTC. Amino acid sequence: CASSQVPGQGIKYQETQYF. This rearrangement joins TRBV4-1 to TRBJ2-5, with 10 nucleotides matching TRBD1. The CDR3 sequence is 19 residues long. Per germline, CDR1 MGHRA and CDR2 YSYEKL. V was clipped by 1 base and J by 0 bases; unmatched bases: 11.

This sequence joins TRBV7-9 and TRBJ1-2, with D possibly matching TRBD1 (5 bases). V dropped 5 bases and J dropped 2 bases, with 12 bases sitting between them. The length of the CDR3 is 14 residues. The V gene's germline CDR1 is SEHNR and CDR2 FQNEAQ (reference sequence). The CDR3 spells CASSPGGWNYGYTF. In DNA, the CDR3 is TGTGCCAGCAGCCCTGGGGGGTGGAACTATGGCTACACCTTC. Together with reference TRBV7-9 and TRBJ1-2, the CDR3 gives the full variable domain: DTGVSQNPRHKITKRGQNVTFRCDPISEHNRLYWYRQTLGQGPEFLTYFQNEAQLEKSRLLSDRFSAERPKGSFSTLEIQRTEQGDSAMYLCASSPGGWNYGYTFGSGTRLTVV.

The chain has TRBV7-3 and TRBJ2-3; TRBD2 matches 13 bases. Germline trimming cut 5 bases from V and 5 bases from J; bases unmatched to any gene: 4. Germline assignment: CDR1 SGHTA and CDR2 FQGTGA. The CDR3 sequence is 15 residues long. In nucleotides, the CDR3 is TGTGCCAGCAGCCCGACTAGCGGGGGGCTAGATACGCAGTATTTT. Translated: CASSPTSGGLDTQYF.

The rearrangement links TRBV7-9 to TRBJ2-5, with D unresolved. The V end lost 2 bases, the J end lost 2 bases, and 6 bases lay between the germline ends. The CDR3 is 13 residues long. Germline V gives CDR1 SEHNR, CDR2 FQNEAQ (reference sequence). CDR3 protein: CASSLFSQETQYF. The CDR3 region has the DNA TGTGCCAGCAGCTTATTTAGTCAAGAGACCCAGTACTTC. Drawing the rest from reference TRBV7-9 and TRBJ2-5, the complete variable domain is DTGVSQNPRHKITKRGQNVTFRCDPISEHNRLYWYRQTLGQGPEFLTYFQNEAQLEKSRLLSDRFSAERPKGSFSTLEIQRTEQGDSAMYLCASSLFSQETQYFGPGTRLLVL.

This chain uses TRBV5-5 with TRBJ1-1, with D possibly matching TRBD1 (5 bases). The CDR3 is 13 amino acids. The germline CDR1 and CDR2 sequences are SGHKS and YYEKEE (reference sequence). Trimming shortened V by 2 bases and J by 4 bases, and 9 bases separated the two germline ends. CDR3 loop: CASSFDSPTEAFF. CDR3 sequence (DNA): TGTGCCAGCAGCTTCGACAGTCCCACTGAAGCTTTCTTT.

DNA for the CDR3: TGTGCCAGCAGCCCAAGGGGGCTGGTAACAACTAATGAAAAACTGTTTTTT. This gives the protein CASSPRGLVTTNEKLFF. The chain employs TRBV4-2 and TRBJ1-4; 7 positions match TRBD1. Germline assignment: CDR1 LGHNA and CDR2 YNFKEQ. CDR3 size: 17 residues. With 4 bases clipped from V and 0 bases from J, the junction kept 8 bases outside the gene matches.

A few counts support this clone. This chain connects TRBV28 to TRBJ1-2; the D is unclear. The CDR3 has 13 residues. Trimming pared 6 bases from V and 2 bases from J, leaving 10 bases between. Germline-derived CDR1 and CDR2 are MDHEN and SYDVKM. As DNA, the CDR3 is TGTGCCAGCAGCTCCCCGGAGAACTATGGCTACACCTTC. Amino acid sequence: CASSSPENYGYTF.

In nucleotides, the CDR3 is TGTGCCAGCAGCTTAGTCTGGGCTGATGGCTACACCTTC. Residues: CASSLVWADGYTF. The V and J genes are TRBV7-9 and TRBJ1-2, with D unresolved. Germline V gives CDR1 SEHNR, CDR2 FQNEAQ (reference sequence). Trimming took off 1 base at V and 6 bases at J, with 9 bases between the two ends. The length of the CDR3 is 13 residues.

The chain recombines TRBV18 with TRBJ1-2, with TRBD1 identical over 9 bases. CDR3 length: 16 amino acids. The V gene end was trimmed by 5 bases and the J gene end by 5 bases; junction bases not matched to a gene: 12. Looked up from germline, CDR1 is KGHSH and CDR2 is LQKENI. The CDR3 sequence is CASSSNSDRGSYGYTF. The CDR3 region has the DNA TGTGCCAGCTCATCAAACTCGGACAGGGGCTCGTATGGCTACACCTTC. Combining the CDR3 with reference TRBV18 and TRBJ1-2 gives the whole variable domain NAGVMQNPRHLVRRRGQEARLRCSPMKGHSHVYWYRQLPEEGLKFMVYLQKENIIDESGMPKERFSAEFPKEGPSILRIQQVVRGDSAAYFCASSSNSDRGSYGYTFGSGTRLTVV.

The DNA of the CDR3 is TGTGCCAGCAGTGAGGCTAGCGGGGGGGCAGGGAATGAGCAGTTCTTC. Protein sequence: CASSEASGGAGNEQFF. This chain joins TRBV6-1 and TRBJ2-1, with 12 bases fitting TRBD2. The CDR3 is made up of 16 amino acids. The V gene end was trimmed by 3 bases and the J gene end by 7 bases; junction bases not matched to a gene: 7. The germline V gene encodes CDR1 MNHNS and CDR2 SASEGT.

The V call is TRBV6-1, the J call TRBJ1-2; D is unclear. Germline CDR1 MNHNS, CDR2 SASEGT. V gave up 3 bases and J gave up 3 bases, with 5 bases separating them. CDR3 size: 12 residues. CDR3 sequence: CASSDRYYGYTF. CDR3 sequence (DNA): TGTGCCAGCAGTGACAGGTACTATGGCTACACCTTC.

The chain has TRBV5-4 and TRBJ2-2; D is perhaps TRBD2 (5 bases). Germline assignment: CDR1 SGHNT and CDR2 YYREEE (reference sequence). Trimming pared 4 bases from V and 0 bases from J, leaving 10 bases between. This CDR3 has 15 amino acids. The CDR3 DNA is TGTGCCAGCAGCCTGGGAGAGGCGAACACCGGGGAGCTGTTTTTT. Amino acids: CASSLGEANTGELFF.

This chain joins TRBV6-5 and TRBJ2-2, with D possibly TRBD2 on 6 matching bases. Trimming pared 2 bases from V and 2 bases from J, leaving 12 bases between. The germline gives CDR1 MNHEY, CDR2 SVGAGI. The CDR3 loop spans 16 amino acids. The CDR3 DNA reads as TGTGCCAGCAGTTACCGGACTACCCCAAACACCGGGGAGCTGTTTTTT. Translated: CASSYRTTPNTGELFF.

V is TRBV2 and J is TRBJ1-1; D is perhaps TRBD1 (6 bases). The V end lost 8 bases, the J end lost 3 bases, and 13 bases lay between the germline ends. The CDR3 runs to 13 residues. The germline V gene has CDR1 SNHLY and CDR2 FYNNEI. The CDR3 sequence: CASRQDPYTEAFF. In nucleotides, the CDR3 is TGTGCCAGCCGACAGGATCCATACACTGAAGCTTTCTTT.

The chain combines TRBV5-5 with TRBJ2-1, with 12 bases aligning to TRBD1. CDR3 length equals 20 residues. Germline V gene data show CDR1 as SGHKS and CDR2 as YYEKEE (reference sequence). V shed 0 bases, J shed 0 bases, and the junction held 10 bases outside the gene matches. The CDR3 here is CASSLVGTGGLISSYNEQFF. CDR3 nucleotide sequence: TGTGCCAGCAGCTTGGTCGGGACAGGGGGCTTAATTAGCTCCTACAATGAGCAGTTCTTC. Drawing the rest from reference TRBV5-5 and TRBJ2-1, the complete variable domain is DAGVTQSPTHLIKTRGQQVTLRCSPISGHKSVSWYQQVLGQGPQFIFQYYEKEERGRGNFPDRFSARQFPNYSSELNVNALLLGDSALYLCASSLVGTGGLISSYNEQFFGPGTRLTVL.

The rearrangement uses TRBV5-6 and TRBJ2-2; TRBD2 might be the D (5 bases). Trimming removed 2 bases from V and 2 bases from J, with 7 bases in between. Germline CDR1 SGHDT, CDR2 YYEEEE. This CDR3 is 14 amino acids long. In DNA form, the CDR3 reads TGTGCCAGCAGCTTCGGAGGCAACACCGGGGAGCTGTTTTTT. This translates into CASSFGGNTGELFF.

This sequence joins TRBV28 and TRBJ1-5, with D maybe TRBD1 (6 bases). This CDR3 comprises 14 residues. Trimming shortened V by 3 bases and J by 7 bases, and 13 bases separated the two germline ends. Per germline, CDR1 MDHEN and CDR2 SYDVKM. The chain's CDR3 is CASSFAQGSQPQHF. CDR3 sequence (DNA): TGTGCCAGCAGTTTCGCACAGGGCAGCCAGCCCCAGCATTTT.

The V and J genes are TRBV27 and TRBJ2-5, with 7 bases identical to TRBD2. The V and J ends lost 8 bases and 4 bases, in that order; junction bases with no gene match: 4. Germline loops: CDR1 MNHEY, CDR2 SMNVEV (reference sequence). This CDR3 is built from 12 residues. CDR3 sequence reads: CASGGRGETQYF. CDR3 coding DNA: TGTGCCAGCGGGGGGAGGGGAGAGACCCAGTACTTC.

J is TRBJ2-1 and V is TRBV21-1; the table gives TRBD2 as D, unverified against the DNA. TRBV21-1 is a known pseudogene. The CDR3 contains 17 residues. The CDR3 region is CASRPGTSGNSYNEQFF. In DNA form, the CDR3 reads TGTGCCAGCAGACCCGGGACTAGCGGAAATTCCTACAATGAGCAGTTCTTC.

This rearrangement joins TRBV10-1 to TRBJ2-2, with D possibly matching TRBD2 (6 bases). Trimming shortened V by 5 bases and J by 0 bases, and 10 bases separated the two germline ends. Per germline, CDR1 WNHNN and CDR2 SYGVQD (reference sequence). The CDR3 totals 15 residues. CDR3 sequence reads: CASSPGTANTGELFF. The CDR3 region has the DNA TGCGCCAGCAGTCCCGGGACTGCGAACACCGGGGAGCTGTTTTTT.